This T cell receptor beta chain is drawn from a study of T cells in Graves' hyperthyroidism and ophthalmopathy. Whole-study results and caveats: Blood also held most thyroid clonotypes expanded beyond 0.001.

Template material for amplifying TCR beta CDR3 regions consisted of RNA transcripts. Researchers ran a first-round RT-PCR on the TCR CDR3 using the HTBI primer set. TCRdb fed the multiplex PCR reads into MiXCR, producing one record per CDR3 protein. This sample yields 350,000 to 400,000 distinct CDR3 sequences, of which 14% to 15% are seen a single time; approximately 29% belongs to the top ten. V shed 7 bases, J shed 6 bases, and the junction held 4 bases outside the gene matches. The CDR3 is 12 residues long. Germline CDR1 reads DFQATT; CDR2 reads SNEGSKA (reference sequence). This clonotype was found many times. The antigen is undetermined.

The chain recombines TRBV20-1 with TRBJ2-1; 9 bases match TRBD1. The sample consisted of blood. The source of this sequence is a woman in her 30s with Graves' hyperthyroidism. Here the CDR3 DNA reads TGCAGTGAAGGACAGGGGAGCAATGAGCAGTTCTTC. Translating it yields CSEGQGSNEQFF.